Below are 29 T cell receptor beta chains sequenced from a single sample in a study of blood T cell repertoires in COVID-19 (dated by TCRdb to the early 2020s). The library was prepared using the immunoSEQ multiplex PCR assay. In TCRdb, the immuneACCESS table is reduced to in-frame sequences with V and J assigned. These tables do not hold every clone; where another copy was compared, an unresolved V gene accounts for under half, and the others remain unexplained. This sample comprises about 140,000 clones, around 80% of them detected only once. The ten largest clonotypes hold just under 9% of the sample. Material: peripheral blood. The receptor source for this set is a woman aged 80 or over in a cohort sampled during active or convalescent COVID-19.

The rearrangement links TRBV5-6 to TRBJ1-2; TRBD1 is a possible D gene (5 bases). Looked up from germline, CDR1 is SGHDT and CDR2 is YYEEEE. The CDR3 is 15 residues long. Between the trimmed V and J ends, which lost 6 bases and 3 bases, there was a span of 18 bases. CDR3 sequence (DNA): TGTGCCAGCACCCTTCGGGGGTCCTTCTACTATGGCTACACCTTC. This translates into CASTLRGSFYYGYTF. The full variable domain, rest sourced from reference TRBV5-6 and TRBJ1-2, is DAGVTQSPTHLIKTRGQQVTLRCSPKSGHDTVSWYQQALGQGPQFIFQYYEEEERQRGNFPDRFSGHQFPNYSSELNVNALLLGDSALYLCASTLRGSFYYGYTFGSGTRLTVV.

The V call is TRBV28, the J call TRBJ1-1; D gene ambiguous. With 0 bases removed from V and 0 bases from J, the gap between germline ends came to 5 bases. The CDR3 loop spans 14 amino acids. In germline, CDR1 is MDHEN, CDR2 SYDVKM. The CDR3: CASSLWTLNTEAFF. The CDR3 region has the DNA TGTGCCAGCAGTTTATGGACACTGAACACTGAAGCTTTCTTT.

V and J are TRBV18 and TRBJ1-3; no clear D gene. The CDR3 length is 15 residues. The germline V gene encodes CDR1 KGHSH and CDR2 LQKENI. The V and J ends lost 5 bases and 0 bases respectively, with 11 bases between them. In DNA form, the CDR3 reads TGTGCCAGCTCAGCTCGGACTGTCTCTGGAAACACCATATATTTT. Its translation: CASSARTVSGNTIYF.

The CDR3 DNA follows: TGTGCCATCAAAGGACTAGCGGGCACAGATACGCAGTATTTT. Amino acid sequence: CAIKGLAGTDTQYF. This chain joins TRBV10-3 and TRBJ2-3; 10 bases line up with TRBD2. The length of the CDR3 is 14 residues. The V segment lost 7 bases and the J segment 1 base; nucleotides outside the gene matches: 2. CDR1 and CDR2 (germline): ENHRY, SYGVKD.

This sequence joins TRBV6-2 or TRBV6-3 and TRBJ2-7; perhaps TRBD1 as D (6 bases). The CDR3 has 15 residues. V lost 2 bases and J 6 bases, leaving 17 bases between the germline ends. Germline assignment: CDR1 MNHEY and CDR2 SVGEGT. The CDR3 DNA sequence: TGTGCCAGCAGTTACAGGGGTGCAGGGGTCCGCGAGCAGTACGTC. It is translated as CASSYRGAGVREQYV.

The chain carries TRBV7-3 and TRBJ2-3; D is ambiguous. The germline V gene encodes CDR1 SGHTA and CDR2 FQGTGA. Trimming pared 3 bases from V and 3 bases from J, leaving 13 bases between. The CDR3 runs to 15 residues. The CDR3 sequence is CASSFIPSRTDTQYF. CDR3 sequence (DNA): TGTGCCAGCAGCTTTATCCCTAGTAGAACAGATACGCAGTATTTT. The variable domain in full, with the rest retrieved from reference TRBV7-3 and TRBJ2-3, is GAGVSQTPSNKVTEKGKYVELRCDPISGHTALYWYRQSLGQGPEFLIYFQGTGAADDSGLPNDRFFAVRPEGSVSTLKIQRTERGDSAVYLCASSFIPSRTDTQYFGPGTRLTVL.

This sequence joins TRBV30 and TRBJ2-5; no clear D. This CDR3 comprises 13 residues. V was pared by 4 bases and J by 5 bases, with 14 bases between. Germline lookup yields CDR1 GTSNPN and CDR2 SVGIG (reference sequence). The DNA for the CDR3 is TGTGCCTGGACCGCGGCCGCGCGGGAGACCCAGTACTTC. The encoded protein is CAWTAAARETQYF.

The chain couples TRBV7-6 to TRBJ1-2; TRBD1 is a possible D gene (6 bases). CDR1 is SGHVS and CDR2 is FNYEAQ in the germline V gene. This CDR3 is 13 amino acids long. Between the trimmed V and J ends, which lost 0 bases and 6 bases, there was a span of 8 bases. CDR3 residues: CASSLAGGDGYTF. DNA for the CDR3: TGTGCCAGCAGCTTAGCAGGGGGGGATGGCTACACCTTC.

The chain is built from TRBV28 and TRBJ1-2, with 8 bases lining up with TRBD1. This CDR3 contains 12 residues. V shed 7 bases and J 6 bases; nucleotides not matched to a gene: 4. Germline values: CDR1 MDHEN, CDR2 SYDVKM. This CDR3 is CASIQGVNGYTF. The CDR3 bases are TGTGCCAGCATACAGGGGGTCAATGGCTACACCTTC.

This clone was observed a few times. J is TRBJ1-2 and V is TRBV5-6; perhaps TRBD1 as D (5 bases). V gave up 5 bases and J gave up 2 bases, with 16 bases separating them. This CDR3 has 15 amino acids. Germline V gene lookup returns CDR1 SGHDT and CDR2 YYEEEE. CDR3: CASRGLGRENYGYTF. The CDR3 bases are TGTGCCAGCAGGGGGTTGGGACGGGAGAACTATGGCTACACCTTC.

This chain links TRBV18 with TRBJ1-1; D is unclear. With 3 bases removed from V and 7 bases from J, the gap between germline ends came to 12 bases. The CDR3 is made up of 13 amino acids. Germline lookup yields CDR1 KGHSH and CDR2 LQKENI. The CDR3 DNA is TGTGCCAGCTCACCTCAAGGAGGCTTTGAAGCTTTCTTT. It codes for CASSPQGGFEAFF.

V and J are TRBV24-1 and TRBJ1-1; 7 bases match TRBD1. Germline CDR1 is KGHDR and CDR2 is SFDVKD. CDR3 size: 13 residues. With V trimmed by 10 bases and J by 2 bases, 6 bases remained unmatched. The CDR3 here is CATMDRFNTEAFF. For the CDR3, the DNA is TGTGCCACGATGGACAGGTTTAACACTGAAGCTTTCTTT.

In regard to this clone: The junction departs from the called germline gene at one end, perhaps through a read error. This rearrangement joins TRBV7-9 to TRBJ2-3; D ambiguous. From germline, CDR1 is SEHNR and CDR2 FQNEAQ (reference sequence). This CDR3 spans 14 amino acids. This CDR3 reads CASTLSLVTDTQYF. CDR3 coding DNA: TGTGCCAGCACCTTATCTCTAGTCACAGATACGCAGTATTTT.

This clone has a single count. This sequence joins TRBV7-8 and TRBJ2-7; maybe TRBD2 (6 bases). V was pared by 6 bases and J by 2 bases, with 20 bases between. This CDR3 is built from 16 residues. CDR1 is SGHVS and CDR2 is FQNEAQ in the germline V gene. The CDR3 region has the DNA TGTGCCAGCAGATCCCATAGTGGGGAGGAACCCTACGAGCAGTACTTC. Translating it yields CASRSHSGEEPYEQYF.

The rearrangement links TRBV7-3 to TRBJ2-3, with 7 bases aligning to TRBD1. The V and J ends lost 5 bases and 2 bases, in that order; junction bases with no gene match: 7. The CDR3 length is 15 residues. CDR1 is SGHTA and CDR2 is FQGTGA in the germline V gene. CDR3 sequence: CASSARQGNTDTQYF. In nucleotides, the CDR3 is TGTGCCAGCAGCGCCCGACAGGGAAACACAGATACGCAGTATTTT.

The V and J genes are TRBV7-3 and TRBJ1-5; 8 nucleotides agree with TRBD1. The germline V gene has CDR1 SGHTA and CDR2 FQGTGA. V trimming: 5 bases; J trimming: 6 bases; junction bases outside the gene matches: 3. The CDR3 sequence is 13 residues long. The CDR3 region has the DNA TGTGCCAGCAGCCAGGACAGGGCTCAGCCCCAGCATTTT. This encodes CASSQDRAQPQHF.

The rearrangement joins TRBV6-5 to TRBJ1-1, with D possibly matching TRBD1 (6 bases). V lost 4 bases, J lost 1 base, and 10 bases lay in between. CDR3 size: 14 residues. Germline V lookup: CDR1 MNHEY, CDR2 SVGAGI. The DNA of the CDR3 is TGTGCCAGCAGTTCTCGGACAGCGAACACTGAAGCTTTCTTT. It encodes CASSSRTANTEAFF.

The chain carries TRBV2 and TRBJ1-2, with 10 bases identical to TRBD1. The germline gives CDR1 SNHLY, CDR2 FYNNEI. Trimming at V came to 5 bases and at J to 7 bases, leaving 4 bases not matched to a gene. CDR3 size: 13 residues. The CDR3 sequence: CASSRGQGSGYTF. The CDR3 DNA sequence: TGTGCCAGCAGTCGGGGACAGGGGAGTGGCTACACCTTC.

This chain connects TRBV5-4 to TRBJ2-2; D not certain. The CDR3 sequence is 13 residues long. The germline V and J ends were trimmed by 5 bases and 4 bases, with 9 bases remaining between them. Germline V gives CDR1 SGHNT, CDR2 YYREEE (reference sequence). CDR3 sequence reads: CASSGALTGELFF. The CDR3 nucleotides read TGTGCCAGCAGTGGAGCCCTCACCGGGGAGCTGTTTTTT.

This chain joins TRBV27 and TRBJ1-2; D is possibly TRBD1 (5 bases). Trimming shortened V by 6 bases and J by 1 base, and 12 bases separated the two germline ends. The CDR3 is made up of 14 amino acids. CDR1 is MNHEY, CDR2 SMNVEV, per germline (reference sequence). Here the CDR3 DNA reads TGTGCCAGCAGGCTGGGGGGGTTTAACTATGGCTACACCTTC. Amino acid sequence: CASRLGGFNYGYTF.

CDR3: CASSLDTFKQTQYF. The CDR3 region has the DNA TGCGCCAGCAGCTTGGACACCTTCAAACAGACCCAGTACTTC. The chain couples TRBV5-1 to TRBJ2-5; D remains unclear. From germline, CDR1 is SGHRS and CDR2 YFSETQ. This CDR3 region has 14 residues. The V and J ends lost 0 bases and 6 bases respectively, with 12 bases between them.

V usage is TRBV2 and J usage is TRBJ2-5; TRBD1 matches at 7 bases. The V gene end was trimmed by 6 bases and the J gene end by 2 bases; junction bases not matched to a gene: 3. The germline CDR1 and CDR2 sequences are SNHLY and FYNNEI. This CDR3 is 13 amino acids long. This chain's CDR3 is CASSTGAQETQYF. For the CDR3, the DNA is TGTGCCAGCAGCACAGGGGCGCAAGAGACCCAGTACTTC.

This clone was recorded at least ten times. V gene TRBV6-6 combines with J gene TRBJ1-5; D is uncertain. Between the trimmed V and J ends, which lost 4 bases and 5 bases, there was a span of 9 bases. The CDR3 is made up of 13 amino acids. CDR1 is MNHNY and CDR2 is SVGAGI in the germline V gene (reference sequence). CDR3 in amino acids: CASSFPGDQPQHF. CDR3 nucleotides: TGTGCCAGCAGTTTCCCCGGGGATCAGCCCCAGCATTTT.

The chain couples TRBV3-1 (or the pseudogene TRBV3-2) to TRBJ2-3, with 9 bases that match TRBD1. Trimming took 4 bases from V and 5 from J; bases not matched to a gene: 13. Germline CDR1 reads LGHDT; CDR2 reads YNNKEL (reference sequence). The CDR3 contains 17 residues. The CDR3 bases are TGTGCCAGCAGCCGAACCGGGACAGGGAAAGGGCGAGATACGCAGTATTTT. Protein sequence: CASSRTGTGKGRDTQYF.

The rearrangement joins TRBV28 to TRBJ1-2, with a tentative D call TRBD1 (6 bases). The CDR3 totals 12 residues. The V and J ends lost 5 bases and 4 bases respectively, with 8 bases between them. Germline V gene sequence: CDR1 MDHEN, CDR2 SYDVKM. DNA for the CDR3: TGTGCCAGCAGTACAGGGCCCTATGGCTACACCTTC. It specifies CASSTGPYGYTF.

This clone is a singleton in its sample. The gene calls are TRBV6-6 and TRBJ2-1; maybe TRBD2 (6 bases). This CDR3 region has 15 residues. The germline gives CDR1 MNHNY, CDR2 SVGAGI (reference sequence). Trimming cost V 5 bases and J 2 bases, with 13 bases left between them. CDR3 sequence reads: CASSNFPGAYNEQFF. In nucleotides, the CDR3 is TGTGCCAGCAGTAACTTCCCGGGAGCCTACAATGAGCAGTTCTTC.

The chain recombines TRBV6-2 or TRBV6-3 with TRBJ2-7; a possible D gene is TRBD1 (6 bases). Trimming removed 2 bases at V and 3 bases at J, with 14 bases between. This CDR3 is built from 15 residues. Germline V gene lookup returns CDR1 MNHEY and CDR2 SVGEGT. In DNA form, the CDR3 reads TGTGCCAGCAGTTACGGGGACACAAGGTACTACGAGCAGTACTTC. Residues: CASSYGDTRYYEQYF.

There are a few counts of this clone. The V gene is TRBV6-1, the J gene TRBJ1-1; tentative D call: TRBD1 (5 bases). Trimming removed 2 bases at V and 2 bases at J, with 12 bases between. The germline gives CDR1 MNHNS, CDR2 SASEGT. The CDR3 is made up of 15 amino acids. In nucleotides, the CDR3 is TGTGCCAGCAGTGAAAGCCGCAGGGCTAACACTGAAGCTTTCTTT. Protein: CASSESRRANTEAFF.

The chain uses TRBV4-3 and TRBJ1-1, with D uncertain. The CDR3 is 15 amino acids. V was clipped by 0 bases and J by 5 bases, with 13 bases between them. Germline V lookup: CDR1 LGHNA, CDR2 YSLEER. CDR3 sequence: CASSQDREYGTEAFF. In DNA form, the CDR3 reads TGCGCCAGCAGCCAAGATCGAGAGTACGGGACTGAAGCTTTCTTT.